The source of this TCR beta chain is a study of early T cells in non-severe SARS-CoV-2 infection. For the study at large: Chains stayed unpaired after sequencing of bulk RNA from unsorted whole blood. Study findings and constraints: Lookups in VDJdb leaned toward anti-spike CD8 responses and missed private and CD4 specificities.

The table lists this clonotype with a few counts. Its target is unknown. Individual cDNA molecules received unique molecular identifiers. TCRdb passed the 5' RACE reads through MiXCR, listing each CDR3 protein once. This table has roughly 50,000 distinct CDR3 sequences, about 8.2% appearing once. The germline V gene encodes CDR1 DFQATT and CDR2 SNEGSKA (reference sequence). Unmatched junction bases numbered 7, after V lost 3 bases and J lost 2 bases. CDR3 length equals 14 residues. This rearrangement joins TRBV20-1 to TRBJ2-7; TRBD2 matches at 7 bases. Sequenced sample: whole blood. This TCR was recovered from an adult who was a healthcare worker with PCR-confirmed SARS-CoV-2 infection or an uninfected control (not recorded which). The CDR3 DNA reads as TGCAGTGCTAGTTTCCTAGCGGTTACCTACGAGCAGTACTTC. Encoded protein: CSASFLAVTYEQYF.